A selection of T cell receptor beta chains follows, all from one sample in a study of T cell responses to AZD1222 COVID-19 vaccine. Clones were read by immunoSEQ multiplex PCR, and TCRdb kept only the in-frame ones, dropping some. The table lists around 130,000 clones, over 90% of them singletons. Source: peripheral blood, taken on day 0 of AZD1222 vaccination. All receptors derive from an adult in good health. Both conserved end residues are part of each CDR3. D genes are given only for firm matches. Expanded clones get a size class; other rows say once, few or many, or leave the size out.

j_gene,len,abundance,d_gene,v_gene,CDR3aa,CDR3nt
TRBJ2-3,13,NA,TRBD2,TRBV6-5,CAIQREGTDTQYF,TGTGCCATCCAGCGGGAGGGGACAGATACGCAGTATTTT
TRBJ2-5,16,NA,TRBD2,TRBV4-2,CASSQTGLAGKETQYF,TGTGCCAGCAGCCAAACCGGACTAGCGGGTAAAGAGACCCAGTACTTC
TRBJ1-1,12,NA,NA,TRBV19,CASIGENTEAFF,TGTGCCAGTATCGGGGAGAACACTGAAGCTTTCTTT
TRBJ2-7,16,NA,NA,TRBV28,CASSHQGANPDPEQYF,TGTGCCAGCAGTCACCAGGGCGCGAACCCAGACCCAGAGCAGTACTTC
TRBJ2-7,12,NA,NA,TRBV6-5,CASMTRVYEQYF,TGTGCCAGCATGACTAGGGTCTACGAGCAGTACTTC
TRBJ2-7,14,NA,TRBD2,TRBV5-1,CASSLNLAGGEQYF,TGCGCCAGCAGCTTAAACTTAGCGGGAGGCGAGCAGTACTTC
TRBJ2-2,15,once,NA,TRBV14,CASSRLGAQVGELFF,TGTGCCAGCAGCCGACTGGGTGCACAGGTCGGGGAGCTGTTTTTT
TRBJ1-6,13,once,NA,TRBV5-4,CASSLDPDSPLHF,TGTGCCAGCAGCTTGGACCCAGATTCACCCCTCCACTTT
TRBJ2-1,15,NA,NA,TRBV6-1,CASSEGSGRVDEQFF,TGTGCCAGCAGTGAAGGATCGGGTAGGGTCGATGAGCAGTTCTTC
TRBJ2-1,11,NA,NA,TRBV29-1,CSVRRFGEQFF,TGCAGCGTTCGGAGATTTGGTGAGCAGTTCTTC
TRBJ2-3,14,once,NA,TRBV24-1,CATSGGGPEDTQYF,TGTGCCACCAGTGGGGGGGGGCCCGAGGATACGCAGTATTTT
TRBJ1-1,14,NA,NA,TRBV11-2,CASSFERVWTEAFF,TGTGCCAGCAGCTTTGAAAGGGTTTGGACTGAAGCTTTCTTT
TRBJ2-7,13,NA,NA,TRBV5-6,CASSLAAVYEQYF,TGTGCCAGCAGCTTGGCCGCAGTCTACGAGCAGTACTTC
TRBJ2-1,13,NA,NA,TRBV5-4,CASSRTFSNEQFF,TGTGCCAGCAGTCGGACGTTCAGCAATGAGCAGTTCTTC
TRBJ1-1,14,NA,NA,TRBV18,CASSPEEVRTEAFF,TGTGCCAGCTCACCGGAAGAGGTGCGGACTGAAGCTTTCTTT
TRBJ1-4,16,NA,TRBD1,TRBV10-2,CASTLDRAATNEKLFF,TGCGCCAGCACTCTAGACAGGGCCGCAACTAATGAAAAACTGTTTTTT
TRBJ1-3,18,NA,NA,TRBV18,CASSPQAAKLLSGNTIYF,TGTGCCAGCTCACCGCAGGCAGCAAAACTCCTCTCTGGAAACACCATATATTTT
TRBJ1-3,15,NA,NA,TRBV6-5,CASSYSMLHGNTIYF,TGTGCCAGCAGTTACTCGATGTTGCATGGAAACACCATATATTTT
TRBJ2-4,14,NA,NA,TRBV6-2/TRBV6-3,CASSYAVAKNIQYF,TGTGCCAGCAGTTACGCGGTAGCCAAAAACATTCAGTACTTC
TRBJ1-5,15,NA,NA,TRBV15,CATSSSGRINQPQHF,TGTGCCACCAGCAGCTCGGGACGGATAAATCAGCCCCAGCATTTT
TRBJ1-5,15,NA,NA,TRBV19,CASSIGGAGDQPQHF,TGTGCCAGTAGTATTGGAGGGGCAGGGGATCAGCCCCAGCATTTT
TRBJ1-1,13,NA,NA,TRBV5-6,CASSLAAGPEAFF,TGTGCCAGCAGCTTGGCCGCAGGGCCTGAAGCTTTCTTT
TRBJ2-5,15,NA,NA,TRBV9,CASSVDAFPEETQYF,TGTGCCAGCAGCGTAGACGCCTTCCCCGAGGAGACCCAGTACTTC
TRBJ2-7,12,NA,NA,TRBV30,CAWSVANYEQYF,TGTGCCTGGAGTGTAGCTAACTACGAGCAGTACTTC
TRBJ1-2,13,NA,NA,TRBV28,CASSLLGLGGYTF,TGTGCCAGCAGTTTATTAGGACTCGGCGGCTACACCTTC
TRBJ1-6,13,NA,NA,TRBV10-2,CASSPGPNSPLHF,TGCGCCAGCAGTCCAGGCCCTAATTCACCCCTCCACTTT
TRBJ1-2,11,once,NA,TRBV7-9,CASSLKGGYTF,TGTGCCAGCAGCTTAAAGGGTGGCTACACCTTC
TRBJ2-2,14,once,NA,TRBV29-1,CSVVYQDHTGELFF,TGCAGCGTTGTCTATCAGGATCACACCGGGGAGCTGTTTTTT
TRBJ2-7,16,NA,TRBD2,TRBV7-2,CASSLEASGADYEQYF,TGTGCCAGCAGCTTGGAGGCTAGCGGGGCCGACTACGAGCAGTACTTC
TRBJ2-5,16,NA,NA,TRBV7-7,CASSLEVGAARETQYF,TGTGCCAGCAGCTTAGAAGTGGGGGCGGCGCGAGAGACCCAGTACTTC
TRBJ2-2,13,once,NA,TRBV7-3,CASSSPGTGELFF,TGTGCCAGCAGCTCCCCCGGCACCGGGGAGCTGTTTTTT
TRBJ1-5,17,NA,TRBD1,TRBV7-8,CASSLGDRGWGNQPQHF,TGTGCCAGCAGCTTAGGGGACAGGGGATGGGGCAATCAGCCCCAGCATTTT